This section outlines one T cell receptor (beta chain) sequence together with its context. This sample was included in a study of blood T cell repertoires in COVID-19. The overall study: Both acute and convalescent COVID-19 samples were obtained from the United States, Italy and Spain. PBMCs, B-cell-depleted T cells, or T cells were the source of the cDNA or gDNA that made up the material.

The CDR3 sequence is 14 residues long. V dropped 4 bases and J dropped 7 bases, with 15 bases sitting between them. From germline, CDR1 is SGHKS and CDR2 YYEKEE (reference sequence). The protocol was immunoSEQ multiplex PCR, while the TCRdb copy is restricted to in-frame clones and leaves out a portion. The sample lists under 130,000 clones, roughly 84% occurring once. This chain uses TRBV5-5 with TRBJ2-4; a possible D gene is TRBD2 (5 bases). This TCR was recovered from a human donor in a cohort sampled during active or convalescent COVID-19. The sample taken for sequencing was peripheral blood. CDR3 sequence: CASSLAGPGNIQYF. The CDR3 coding sequence is TGTGCCAGCAGCCTCGCGGGCCCGGGGAACATTCAGTACTTC.